This TCR beta chain was sequenced during a study of beta chain features in type 1 diabetes. Study-wide background: Patients shared similar age, gender and cell yields with healthy donors.

This clone has just a few counts. Of the isolated RNA, all was reverse transcribed, and so the sequenced material was expressed TCRB transcripts. Profiled with immunoSEQ multiplex PCR; TCRdb holds only in-frame clones, not every one. The sample lists fewer than 900,000 clones; roughly a sixth were seen once. Trimming at V came to 5 bases and at J to 4 bases, leaving 8 bases not matched to a gene. Germline CDR1 is SGHTA and CDR2 is FQGNSA. CDR3 length: 15 amino acids. The sequence derives from a young woman in good health. This sequence joins TRBV7-2 and TRBJ2-7; 10 bases match TRBD1. The sequenced sample consisted of naive CD4+ T cells from blood. The CDR3 nucleotides read TGTGCCAGCAGCAGACTCCCGGGACAGGGGTACGAGCAGTACTTC. This encodes CASSRLPGQGYEQYF.